Listed below are T cell receptor beta chains from one sample, sequenced in a study of OX40 agonist ivuxolimab in advanced cancers. Assay: immunoSEQ multiplex PCR; the TCRdb copy retains only in-frame clones and omits some. The table includes approximately 100,000 clones, over 75% detected once. The sequenced sample was CD4+ or CD8+ T cells sorted from blood, obtained in a trial of the OX40 agonist ivuxolimab. Receptor source: an adult with an advanced solid tumor such as melanoma, head and neck, liver or kidney cancer. The CDR3 runs from the conserved cysteine through the conserved F or W. The D gene is left open where the match is weak. Some rows have no size entry. The others give once, few or many, or a class for an expanded clone.

TGTGCCAGTAGACAGGGAAGCGCGGGACCGAACACCGGGGAGCTGTTTTTT	CASRQGSAGPNTGELFF	TRBV19	TRBJ2-2	-	-
TGTGCCAGCAGCTTAGTCGGAGTGAACTATGGCTACACCTTC	CASSLVGVNYGYTF	TRBV7-9	TRBJ1-2	-	-
TGTGCCAGCAGCTTGGCAGGGAGGGCCAATCAGCCCCAGCATTTT	CASSLAGRANQPQHF	TRBV5-6	TRBJ1-5	-	-
TGTGCCAGCAGCCTTGACGTGGCGGGGAGCACAGATACGCAGTATTTT	CASSLDVAGSTDTQYF	TRBV9	TRBJ2-3	-	-
TGTGCCAGCAGCTTAGTAGCAGATCCGGGACAGGGTTCCTACAATGAGCAGTTCTTC	CASSLVADPGQGSYNEQFF	TRBV7-2	TRBJ2-1	-	TRBD1
TGTGCCAGTAGTATAGACGGGACAGGGATCGGTCAGCCCCAGCATTTT	CASSIDGTGIGQPQHF	TRBV19	TRBJ1-5	once	TRBD1
TGTGCCAGCAAGGAGGCCACGCGAGATACGCAGTATTTT	CASKEATRDTQYF	TRBV28	TRBJ2-3	-	-
TGTGCCAGCAGTTACCCGGCGACTAAGGAGACCCAGTACTTC	CASSYPATKETQYF	TRBV6-5	TRBJ2-5	-	-
TGTGCCAGCAGCCCTCAGGGGGCGGGAGGGATGGAGACCCAGTACTTC	CASSPQGAGGMETQYF	TRBV7-2	TRBJ2-5	-	-
TGCGCCAGCAGCTGGGGGACTAGGGGTGGCTACACCTTC	CASSWGTRGGYTF	TRBV5-1	TRBJ1-2	few	-
TGTGCCAGCCGTACGTGGGGGCCGAACCAAGAGACCCAGTACTTC	CASRTWGPNQETQYF	TRBV28	TRBJ2-5	-	-
TGTGCCAGCTACGGACAGCCCGACGTCCATAATGAAAAACTGTTTTTT	CASYGQPDVHNEKLFF	TRBV2	TRBJ1-4	-	-
TGTGCCAGCAGCGCCTTCACAGATACGCAGTATTTT	CASSAFTDTQYF	TRBV11-2	TRBJ2-3	-	-
TGTGCCAGCAGCCCAAGGGAGGGCTTAAGCCAGCCCCAGCATTTT	CASSPREGLSQPQHF	TRBV7-8	TRBJ1-5	few	-
TGCGCCAGCAGCCTGCGAACCGGGACAGACCCCTACGAGCAGTACTTC	CASSLRTGTDPYEQYF	TRBV4-1	TRBJ2-7	-	TRBD1
TGCGCCAGCAGTCACCGTTCCGGGACGGACCCCGACCTCAAGCAGTACTTC	CASSHRSGTDPDLKQYF	TRBV23-1	TRBJ2-7	-	-
TGTGCCAGCTCACCGGTTCGGAGTAACACAGATACGCAGTATTTT	CASSPVRSNTDTQYF	TRBV18	TRBJ2-3	-	-
TGCGCCAGCAGCCAGAGCCCCGCACAGGGGGCGGGGGGCTACACCTTC	CASSQSPAQGAGGYTF	TRBV4-1	TRBJ1-2	once	TRBD1
TGTGCCAGCAGCGTAGTAGCAGGGGGCTACTATGGCTACACCTTC	CASSVVAGGYYGYTF	TRBV9	TRBJ1-2	-	TRBD1
TGTGCCAGCAGCGCAAACCTAGCGGGAGGCAATGAGCAGTTCTTC	CASSANLAGGNEQFF	TRBV5-4	TRBJ2-1	-	TRBD2
TGCGCCAGCAGCGACGACGGGGTGACAGATACGCAGTATTTT	CASSDDGVTDTQYF	TRBV5-1	TRBJ2-3	-	-
TGTGCCAGCAGTTTCTCCTCCGGGACCGGCACCGGGGAGCTGTTTTTT	CASSFSSGTGTGELFF	TRBV28	TRBJ2-2	-	-
TGTGCCAGCACTTTAGCGGGAGCGACCTACGAGCAGTACTTC	CASTLAGATYEQYF	TRBV7-9	TRBJ2-7	-	TRBD2
TGTGCCAGCAGCGTAGGTAGAAATGAGCAGTTCTTC	CASSVGRNEQFF	TRBV9	TRBJ2-1	-	-
TGTGCCAGCGAGCGGGAGGGCCTGTACGAGCAGTACTTC	CASEREGLYEQYF	TRBV28	TRBJ2-7	-	TRBD2
TGCGCCAGCAGTGTCCAGGGGGCGCTTAATGAGCAGTTCTTC	CASSVQGALNEQFF	TRBV10-2	TRBJ2-1	-	TRBD1
TGTGCCAGCAGTCCTCAAACTCCTAGCTCCTACGAGCAGTACTTC	CASSPQTPSSYEQYF	TRBV6-6	TRBJ2-7	-	-
TGTGCCAGCTCACAAAGGGACAACGAGCAGTACTTC	CASSQRDNEQYF	TRBV18	TRBJ2-7	few	-
TGCGCCAGCAGCTCCGAAACGCAGCTTAACACTGAAGCTTTCTTT	CASSSETQLNTEAFF	TRBV5-1	TRBJ1-1	-	-
TGCGCCAGCAGCCAAGATCGCCTAGCGGGAGTTGAGACCCAGTACTTC	CASSQDRLAGVETQYF	TRBV4-3	TRBJ2-5	-	TRBD2
TGCGCCAGCAGCTTGGTGGCGGGAGGGCTAGATACGCAGTATTTT	CASSLVAGGLDTQYF	TRBV5-1	TRBJ2-3	-	TRBD2
TGTGCCAGCAGTCCGGGGGCTCTTATGAACACTGAAGCTTTCTTT	CASSPGALMNTEAFF	TRBV28	TRBJ1-1	-	-
TGTGCCAGTAGTGAGTCGGGTTCCGGGGAGCTGTTTTTT	CASSESGSGELFF	TRBV19	TRBJ2-2	-	-
TGTGCCAGTACCGAGAGCGGGACAGGGAACATCTACGAGCAGTACTTC	CASTESGTGNIYEQYF	TRBV19	TRBJ2-7	-	TRBD1
TGTGCCAGCAGCCTAACAGGGACACACACAGATACGCAGTATTTT	CASSLTGTHTDTQYF	TRBV7-3	TRBJ2-3	-	-
TGTGCCAGCAGCCTGGAAAGCGGTTCCTACAATGAGCAGTTCTTC	CASSLESGSYNEQFF	TRBV5-4	TRBJ2-1	-	-
TGTGCCAGCAGTACCGATGCCCCGGGACGAGAGACCCAGTACTTC	CASSTDAPGRETQYF	TRBV28	TRBJ2-5	-	-
TGTGCCTGGAGTGCGACAGTCGCCAACGTCCTGACTTTC	CAWSATVANVLTF	TRBV30	TRBJ2-6	-	-
TGTGCCAGCAGCTTAGGGACAGGGGGCCTGGATACGCAGTATTTT	CASSLGTGGLDTQYF	TRBV7-3	TRBJ2-3	few	TRBD1
TGTGCCAGCAGTATCGGTCTATCTTCCTACGAGCAGTACTTC	CASSIGLSSYEQYF	TRBV6-5	TRBJ2-7	once	-
TGTGCCAGCAGCATCCGGACAGGGCTTAGCACAGATACGCAGTATTTT	CASSIRTGLSTDTQYF	TRBV9	TRBJ2-3	-	TRBD1
TGTGCCAGCAGCGTAGGAGGCGGGAGCTTCAACGAGCAGTACTTC	CASSVGGGSFNEQYF	TRBV9	TRBJ2-7	once	TRBD2
TGCGCCAGCATCGGGTTAGACAGGGGGCGGACTGAAGCTTTCTTT	CASIGLDRGRTEAFF	TRBV10-2	TRBJ1-1	-	TRBD1
TGTGCCAGCAGTTGGGACAGCCTGAACACTGAAGCTTTCTTT	CASSWDSLNTEAFF	TRBV28	TRBJ1-1	-	TRBD1
TGTGCCAGCAGTTACCTCCAGACCCGCAATCAGCCCCAGCATTTT	CASSYLQTRNQPQHF	TRBV6-6	TRBJ1-5	-	-
TGTGCCAGTAGTATGGGCGGCGGGAGGGGGCATGAGCAGTTCTTC	CASSMGGGRGHEQFF	TRBV19	TRBJ2-1	-	TRBD2
TGTGCCAGCAGCAGGGAAATCCAAGAGACCCAGTACTTC	CASSREIQETQYF	TRBV6-4	TRBJ2-5	few	-
TGTGCCAGCAGCAACTCAGCATCCCGGGACAGGGGAAATAACTATGGCTACACCTTC	CASSNSASRDRGNNYGYTF	TRBV4-2	TRBJ1-2	-	TRBD1
TGTGCCAGCTGGGACAGGGAGGACAATGAGCAGTTCTTC	CASWDREDNEQFF	TRBV18	TRBJ2-1	-	TRBD1
TGCAGCGTTGAAAGGGGACAGGGAGTTTCGGGCGAGCAGTACTTC	CSVERGQGVSGEQYF	TRBV29-1	TRBJ2-7	-	TRBD1
TGTGCCATCAGTGATCCCGGGTCTAACTATGGCTACACCTTC	CAISDPGSNYGYTF	TRBV10-3	TRBJ1-2	-	-